This record looks at one TCR beta chain sequence and its context. The antigen is undetermined. This entry is derived from a study of beta chain features in type 1 diabetes. Study findings and constraints: Junctions at VDJ sites from type 1 diabetes patients had fewer insertions and more deletions.

This CDR3 is built from 13 residues. Germline trimming cut 2 bases from V and 4 bases from J; bases unmatched to any gene: 1. Germline CDR1 reads LGHNT; CDR2 reads FRNRAP. Reverse transcription of all isolated RNA meant that expressed TCRB transcripts were sequenced. TCRdb's table, derived via immunoSEQ multiplex PCR, lists solely in-frame clones and lacks some. The top ten clones hold 0.044% of a sample with about 350,000 clones, less than 20% of them seen once. This chain connects TRBV12-5 to TRBJ1-1; 7 nucleotides line up with TRBD1. Sequenced: naive CD4+ T cells from blood. This TCR derives from a woman under 30 in good health. This chain's CDR3 is CASGLTGVTEAFF. The CDR3 coding sequence is TGTGCTAGTGGTTTGACAGGGGTCACTGAAGCTTTCTTT.